Here is one T cell receptor beta chain with its context. This sample includes further DNA sequences coding for the same CDR3. This specimen belongs to a study of shared clonotypes between healthy human individuals. The germline gives CDR1 SGDLS, CDR2 YYNGEE. The CDR3 runs 15 residues. V was pared by 3 bases and J by 0 bases, with 5 bases of the junction left unmatched. Partitioning of CD4+ cells yielded a CD45RA+ naive subset and a CD45RA-negative memory subset. Deep was the level at which the assay was run. Only in-frame clones appear in the TCRdb table, and some are missing; sequencing was by immunoSEQ multiplex PCR. The sample records millions of clones, around 95% being singletons.

The sample taken for sequencing was naive CD4+ T cells sorted from blood. Sample subset: CD45RA+ positively selected. The TCR originated in a man aged 18 to 29 in good health. The chain couples TRBV9 to TRBJ2-7; 8 bases match TRBD2. The CDR3 reads CASSETSGSSYEQYF. CDR3 coding DNA: TGTGCCAGCAGCGAAACTAGCGGCAGCTCCTACGAGCAGTACTTC.